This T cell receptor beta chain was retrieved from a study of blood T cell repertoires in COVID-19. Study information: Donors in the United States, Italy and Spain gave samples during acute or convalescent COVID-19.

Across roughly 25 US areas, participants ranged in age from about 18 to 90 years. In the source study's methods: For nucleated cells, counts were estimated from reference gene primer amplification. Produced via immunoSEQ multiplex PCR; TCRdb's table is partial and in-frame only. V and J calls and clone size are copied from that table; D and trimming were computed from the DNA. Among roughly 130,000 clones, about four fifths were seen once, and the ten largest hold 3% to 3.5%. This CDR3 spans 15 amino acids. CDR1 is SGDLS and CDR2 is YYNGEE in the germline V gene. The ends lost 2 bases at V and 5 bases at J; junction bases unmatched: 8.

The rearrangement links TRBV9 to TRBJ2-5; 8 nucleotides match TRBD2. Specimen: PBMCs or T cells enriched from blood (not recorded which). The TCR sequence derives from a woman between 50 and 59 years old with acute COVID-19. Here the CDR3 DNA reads TGTGCCAGCAGCGTCCAAGCGGGAGACGGGGAGACCCAGTACTTC. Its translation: CASSVQAGDGETQYF.